The clone carrying this T cell receptor beta chain was seen repeatedly, ten times or more. What it binds is unknown. The authors used template switching to add a universal primer site and gave cDNA unique molecular identifiers. Each CDR3 protein is one row after TCRdb ran MiXCR on the 5' RACE reads. Counted here are some 1,700,000 distinct CDR3 sequences, around a third occurring once; the ten biggest clones make up 0.25% to 0.3%. The data originate from a study of identical twins. The CDR3 is made up of 12 amino acids. Germline-derived CDR1 and CDR2 are SQVTM and ANQGSEA. The trim removed 3 bases at V and 4 bases at J, leaving 0 bases unmatched. General study points: Partial confounding of zero-insertion analyses by invariant MAIT and iNKT cells was possible. Twins shared out-of-frame alpha sequences with excess low generation probability.

This receptor was identified in a newborn girl in good health. Material: cord blood. This chain connects TRBV29-1 to TRBJ2-1; 7 bases match TRBD1. The CDR3 DNA reads TGCAGCGTTGACAGGGGGTACAATGAGCAGTTCTTC. Its translation: CSVDRGYNEQFF.